This TCR beta chain was identified in a study of cytomegalovirus exposure and HLA in healthy donors. At the level of the study: Earlier, 95 million to 140 million unique TCR beta sequences were recovered from 170 million or so T cells by an analysis.

Points from the study as a whole: CMV serostatus was the sole immune exposure information available.

CDR1 SGHVS and CDR2 FQNEAQ come from the germline V gene. This CDR3 has 12 residues. Trimming shortened V by 5 bases and J by 1 base, and 4 bases separated the two germline ends. Researchers ran the PCR with 60 Vbeta and 13 Jbeta primers. The assay was immunoSEQ multiplex PCR, and TCRdb's table has in-frame clones only and misses some. Of some 180,000 clones in the sample, more than 60% were seen once. This clone was counted only a few times. Its antigen is currently unknown. Sample: PBMCs. This sequence was found in a woman in her fifties or sixties in good health and CMV-seropositive. The chain is built from TRBV7-8 and TRBJ2-3, with D unclear. CDR3 in amino acids: CASSPGTDTQYF. As DNA, the CDR3 is TGTGCCAGCAGCCCAGGCACAGATACGCAGTATTTT.